This T cell receptor (beta chain) is from a study of T cell repertoires in aging, cancer and after chemotherapy. The overall study: Healthy donor repertoires were recorded over several months to years and showed clear clonal overlap.

Peripheral blood genomic DNA, not sorted cells or RNA, was the template. TRB rearrangements spanning V, D and J were amplified using mixed TRB-A/B primers. TCRdb analysed the multiplex PCR reads with MiXCR anew, one entry per CDR3 protein. This table holds just under 2,500 distinct CDR3 sequences, under 25% found once. V was pared by 2 bases and J by 4 bases, with 8 bases between. The length of the CDR3 is 13 residues. Per the germline V gene, CDR1 is SGHTA and CDR2 is FQGTGA. The receptor was derived from a human donor in good health. The genes are TRBV7-3 and TRBJ2-5, with D perhaps TRBD2 (5 bases). Sequencing used blood. The CDR3 here is CASSLREGETQYF. CDR3 in DNA: TGTGCCAGCAGCTTACGCGAGGGAGAGACCCAGTACTTC.